This T cell receptor beta chain was found in a study of cytomegalovirus exposure and HLA in healthy donors. Germline lookup yields CDR1 MNHEY and CDR2 SVGAGI. There are 15 residues in the CDR3. J lost 1 base, V lost 2 bases, and 2 bases had no gene match. Only a few counts were recorded for this clone. Its specificity is unknown. Study-wide points: The later analysis indicated that the majority of CMV-associated TCR beta chains appeared HLA-restricted. HLA allele associations emerged for roughly 16,000 TCR beta sequences in a later analysis, at 0.05 false discovery rate. An analysis done earlier found most TCR beta V segments productive about 90% or about 30% of the time.

PCR involved 60 Vbeta and 13 Jbeta primers. Profiled with immunoSEQ multiplex PCR; TCRdb holds only in-frame clones, not every one. The table lists around 130,000 clones, 70% to 85% of them singletons. The clonotype comes from a middle-aged man in good health and CMV-seronegative. The specimen sequenced was PBMCs. The chain has TRBV6-5 and TRBJ1-2; 9 nucleotides match TRBD1. The CDR3 nucleotides are TGTGCCAGCAGTTACGGGACAGGGCATAACTATGGCTACACCTTC. Translation gives CASSYGTGHNYGYTF.